What follows are 23 T cell receptor beta chains derived from one specimen sequenced in a study of cytotoxic CD8 clonotypes in ibrutinib-treated CLL. Assay used: immunoSEQ multiplex PCR; TCRdb lists only in-frame clones, some missing. The data contain about 200,000 clones, over 60% of them seen just once; the ten biggest clones take up 13%. The sequencing here drew on PBMCs, taken after 24 months of ibrutinib treatment. The receptors derive from a human donor with chronic lymphocytic leukemia.

J is TRBJ2-7 and V is TRBV19, with 11 bases aligning to TRBD2. CDR1 is LNHDA and CDR2 is SQIVND in the germline V gene (reference sequence). The CDR3 is 18 amino acids. The CDR3, as DNA: TGTGCAGGCAGGTTCGGGCTAGCGGGAGGAATCCGCTCCTACGAGCAGTACTTC. It encodes CAGRFGLAGGIRSYEQYF. The complete variable domain, with remaining parts taken from reference TRBV19 and TRBJ2-7, reads DGGITQSPKYLFRKEGQNVTLSCEQNLNHDAMYWYRQDPGQGLRLIYYSQIVNDFQKGDIAEGYSVSREKKESFPLTVTSAQKNPTAFYLCAGRFGLAGGIRSYEQYFGPGTRLTVT.

The chain couples TRBV7-8 to TRBJ2-7, with 9 nucleotides matching TRBD2. Germline V lookup: CDR1 SGHVS, CDR2 FQNEAQ. This CDR3 has 15 residues. With V trimmed by 4 bases and J by 7 bases, 11 bases remained unmatched. The chain's CDR3 is CASSYPPGLAREQYF. Here the CDR3 DNA reads TGTGCCAGCAGCTACCCTCCGGGACTAGCACGGGAGCAGTACTTC.

The chain employs TRBV6-5 and TRBJ2-1; 9 positions match TRBD2. The germline gives CDR1 MNHEY, CDR2 SVGAGI. This CDR3 is built from 14 residues. V trimming: 6 bases; J trimming: 6 bases; junction bases outside the gene matches: 6. CDR3 residues: CASRSSGSGNEQFF. The CDR3 nucleotides are TGTGCCAGCAGGAGTAGCGGGAGTGGCAATGAGCAGTTCTTC.

The gene calls are TRBV6-6 and TRBJ2-2, with D perhaps matching TRBD2 (6 bases). The length of the CDR3 is 15 residues. The germline V gene has CDR1 MNHNY and CDR2 SVGAGI (reference sequence). Trimming removed 7 bases from V and 5 bases from J, with 17 bases in between. CDR3 nucleotides: TGTGCCAGCACCGGAGGAGGGGTAAAGACCGGGGAGCTGTTTTTT. Its protein is CASTGGGVKTGELFF.

The rearrangement uses TRBV6-5 and TRBJ1-1, with 7 bases aligning to TRBD1. Trimming removed 6 bases from V and 3 bases from J; junction bases left unmatched: 7. CDR3 length equals 14 residues. Germline V gene lookup returns CDR1 MNHEY and CDR2 SVGAGI. CDR3 sequence (DNA): TGTGCCAGCAGCTCCGGGACAGTATACACTGAAGCTTTCTTT. The encoded protein is CASSSGTVYTEAFF.

The chain has TRBV7-2 and TRBJ2-2; the match to TRBD2 covers 11 bases. From germline, CDR1 is SGHTA and CDR2 FQGNSA. The CDR3 sequence is 16 residues long. The V segment lost 7 bases and the J segment 6 bases; nucleotides outside the gene matches: 10. The CDR3 spells CASTPLAGVGSGELFF. CDR3 DNA: TGTGCCAGCACCCCACTAGCGGGAGTTGGGTCCGGGGAGCTGTTTTTT.

The V and J genes are TRBV6-6 and TRBJ2-5, with 8 bases identical to TRBD1. The CDR3 length is 13 residues. With V trimmed by 7 bases and J by 4 bases, 5 bases remained unmatched. CDR1 is MNHNY and CDR2 is SVGAGI in the germline V gene (reference sequence). Written as DNA, the CDR3 is TGTGCCAGCACAGACAGGGGTTCAGAGACCCAGTACTTC. The encoded protein is CASTDRGSETQYF.

This clone has just one count. This chain joins TRBV6-5 and TRBJ2-7; D possibly matches TRBD1 or TRBD2 (6 bases each). Deletions cut 6 bases from V and 4 bases from J, with 19 bases between. This CDR3 contains 15 residues. Per the germline V gene, CDR1 is MNHEY and CDR2 is SVGAGI. This CDR3 is CASRHARGHLYEQYF. CDR3 nucleotides: TGTGCCAGCAGACACGCTCGGGGGCATTTGTACGAGCAGTACTTC.

The chain employs TRBV6-5 and TRBJ2-2, with unresolved D. CDR1 and CDR2 from the germline V gene are MNHEY and SVGAGI. The CDR3 loop spans 15 amino acids. V gave up 2 bases and J gave up 0 bases, with 7 bases separating them. The CDR3 spells CASSYIGTNTGELFF. The CDR3 nucleotides are TGTGCCAGCAGTTACATTGGGACGAACACCGGGGAGCTGTTTTTT.

The chain employs TRBV29-1 and TRBJ2-7; 12 positions match TRBD2. CDR1 SQVTM and CDR2 ANQGSEA come from the germline V gene. V shed 6 bases and J 7 bases; nucleotides not matched to a gene: 13. The CDR3 contains 15 residues. This CDR3 is CSVGRPSGRAGEQYF. The CDR3 nucleotides read TGCAGCGTAGGACGGCCTAGCGGGAGGGCAGGGGAGCAGTACTTC.

There are a few counts of this clone. V usage is TRBV18 and J usage is TRBJ1-2, with 9 bases fitting TRBD1. The CDR3 spans 13 residues. The germline V gene has CDR1 KGHSH and CDR2 LQKENI. V lost 5 bases to trimming and J lost 8 bases; unmatched junction nucleotides: 6. The CDR3 loop is CASSYTGGYGYTF. The CDR3 DNA sequence: TGTGCCAGCTCATATACAGGGGGCTACGGCTACACCTTC.

This chain joins TRBV2 and TRBJ2-7, with 8 bases matching TRBD2. V was clipped by 4 bases and J by 0 bases; unmatched bases: 14. The CDR3 extends over 18 amino acids. Germline loops: CDR1 SNHLY, CDR2 FYNNEI. CDR3 sequence reads: CASSGSTALAESSYEQYF. The CDR3 DNA reads as TGTGCCAGCAGTGGTTCTACAGCACTAGCGGAAAGCTCCTACGAGCAGTACTTC. Variable domain in full (rest from reference TRBV2 and TRBJ2-7): EPEVTQTPSHQVTQMGQEVILRCVPISNHLYFYWYRQILGQKVEFLVSFYNNEISEKSEIFDDQFSVERPDGSNFTLKIRSTKLEDSAMYFCASSGSTALAESSYEQYFGPGTRLTVT.

This sequence joins TRBV10-1 and TRBJ2-4, with 10 bases matching TRBD1. The junction had 17 bases not matched to a gene; V was cut back by 3 bases and J by 3 bases. In germline, CDR1 is WNHNN, CDR2 SYGVQD (reference sequence). This CDR3 region has 20 residues. The CDR3 loop reads CASSDSPGQGKTSGKNIQYF. The CDR3 nucleotides are TGCGCCAGCAGTGATTCCCCGGGACAGGGGAAGACTTCGGGCAAAAACATTCAGTACTTC.

This clone was counted between two and nine times. The J gene is TRBJ1-3, the V gene TRBV5-4; D perhaps matches TRBD1 (5 bases). V was cut by 4 bases and J by 0 bases, with 11 bases left in between. The CDR3 consists of 15 residues. From germline, CDR1 is SGHNT and CDR2 YYREEE (reference sequence). This chain's CDR3 is CASSPDSYSGNTIYF. In nucleotides, the CDR3 is TGTGCCAGCAGCCCTGACAGTTACTCTGGAAACACCATATATTTT.

The chain combines TRBV28 with TRBJ1-5; D unclear. The CDR3 consists of 15 residues. Germline V gene data show CDR1 as MDHEN and CDR2 as SYDVKM. Trimming removed 1 base at V and 0 bases at J, with 7 bases between. CDR3 sequence (DNA): TGTGCCAGCAGTTTATTATGGACTAGCAATCAGCCCCAGCATTTT. Protein: CASSLLWTSNQPQHF.

The J gene is TRBJ2-1, the V gene TRBV7-3; no definite D call. This CDR3 comprises 15 residues. V was pared by 5 bases and J by 3 bases, with 14 bases between. Germline V CDR1 and CDR2: SGHTA, FQGTGA. The CDR3 protein is CASSPRALVYNEQFF. The CDR3 DNA follows: TGTGCCAGCAGCCCCCGGGCACTGGTCTACAATGAGCAGTTCTTC.

J is TRBJ2-1 and V is TRBV5-6; D not certain. Germline loops: CDR1 SGHDT, CDR2 YYEEEE. V was shortened by 0 bases and J by 0 bases, with 10 bases between the two germline ends. The CDR3 has 16 residues. CDR3 in amino acids: CASSLGSAGSYNEQFF. The CDR3 DNA sequence: TGTGCCAGCAGCTTGGGGAGCGCAGGCTCCTACAATGAGCAGTTCTTC.

The chain combines TRBV7-6 with TRBJ1-1, with unresolved D. Germline-derived CDR1 and CDR2 are SGHVS and FNYEAQ. V was clipped by 5 bases and J by 1 base, with 14 bases between them. The CDR3 consists of 15 residues. This CDR3 reads CASSPAPLGNTEAFF. DNA of the CDR3: TGTGCCAGCAGCCCAGCCCCCCTGGGGAACACTGAAGCTTTCTTT.

The chain employs TRBV6-5 and TRBJ2-1, with a weak D call TRBD1 (7 bases). CDR1 and CDR2 from the germline V gene are MNHEY and SVGAGI. The CDR3 consists of 13 residues. V lost 5 bases, J lost 9 bases, and 14 bases lay in between. The DNA of the CDR3 is TGTGCCAGCAGTAAAAGACAGGGACTTGAGCAGTTCTTC. This sequence encodes CASSKRQGLEQFF.

The chain carries TRBV5-4 and TRBJ1-2; TRBD1 aligns across 9 bases. Germline trimming cut 3 bases from V and 4 bases from J; bases unmatched to any gene: 7. From germline, CDR1 is SGHNT and CDR2 YYREEE (reference sequence). The CDR3 has 15 amino acids. The CDR3 sequence is CASSSGQGDVYGYTF. The DNA of the CDR3 is TGTGCCAGCAGCTCGGGACAGGGTGACGTCTATGGCTACACCTTC.

The V gene is TRBV11-3, the J gene TRBJ2-1, with D perhaps given as TRBD1 or TRBD2 (5 bases each). In germline, CDR1 is SGHNT, CDR2 YENEEA. The CDR3 extends over 14 amino acids. Trimming pared 5 bases from V and 3 bases from J, leaving 11 bases between. CDR3 loop: CASSTGTGYNEQFF. DNA for the CDR3: TGTGCCAGCAGCACCGGGACCGGCTACAATGAGCAGTTCTTC. Full variable domain (rest looked up from reference TRBV11-3 and TRBJ2-1): EAGVVQSPRYKIIEKKQPVAFWCNPISGHNTLYWYLQNLGQGPELLIRYENEEAVDDSQLPKDRFSAERLKGVDSTLKIQPAELGDSAVYLCASSTGTGYNEQFFGPGTRLTVL.

This chain joins TRBV5-4 and TRBJ2-3; D might be TRBD2 (6 bases). The CDR3 extends over 16 amino acids. Trimming removed 2 bases at V and 2 bases at J, with 15 bases between. Germline V gene sequence: CDR1 SGHNT, CDR2 YYREEE (reference sequence). In nucleotides, the CDR3 is TGTGCCAGCAGCTTTGGAGGGCCGAAGGACACAGATACGCAGTATTTT. Residues: CASSFGGPKDTDTQYF.

The chain recombines TRBV7-8 with TRBJ2-7, with 9 bases fitting TRBD1. The CDR3 is made up of 14 amino acids. Germline V gives CDR1 SGHVS, CDR2 FQNEAQ. The V segment lost 5 bases and the J segment 6 bases; nucleotides outside the gene matches: 8. The CDR3 loop is CASSERDRVSEQYF. The CDR3 nucleotides are TGTGCCAGCAGCGAACGGGACAGGGTTTCCGAGCAGTACTTC. Looking up the rest from reference TRBV7-8 and TRBJ2-7 gives the full variable domain: GAGVSQSPRYKVAKRGQDVALRCDPISGHVSLFWYQQALGQGPEFLTYFQNEAQLDKSGLPSDRFFAERPEGSVSTLKIQRTQQEDSAVYLCASSERDRVSEQYFGPGTRLTVT.